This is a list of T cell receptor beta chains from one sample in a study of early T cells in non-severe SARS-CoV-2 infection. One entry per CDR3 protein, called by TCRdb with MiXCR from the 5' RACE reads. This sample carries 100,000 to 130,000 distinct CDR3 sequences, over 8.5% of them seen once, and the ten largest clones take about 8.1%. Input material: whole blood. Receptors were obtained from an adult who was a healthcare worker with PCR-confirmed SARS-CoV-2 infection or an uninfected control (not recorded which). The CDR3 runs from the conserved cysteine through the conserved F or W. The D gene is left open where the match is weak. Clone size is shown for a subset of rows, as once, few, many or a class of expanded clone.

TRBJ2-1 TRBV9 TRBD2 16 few CASSVEASGFYNEQFF TGTGCCAGCAGCGTAGAGGCTAGCGGATTCTACAATGAGCAGTTCTTC
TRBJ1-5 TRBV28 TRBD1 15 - CASRNTGAINQPQHF TGTGCCAGCAGGAATACAGGGGCAATCAATCAGCCCCAGCATTTT
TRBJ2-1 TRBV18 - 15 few CASSPQGDRYNEQFF TGTGCCAGCTCACCACAAGGAGATCGGTACAATGAGCAGTTCTTC
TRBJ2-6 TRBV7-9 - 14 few CASEGASGANVLTF TGTGCCTCGGAGGGGGCCTCTGGGGCCAACGTCCTGACTTTC
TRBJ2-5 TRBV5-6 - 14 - CASSLLVGGETQYF TGTGCCAGCAGCTTGCTGGTAGGTGGAGAGACCCAGTACTTC
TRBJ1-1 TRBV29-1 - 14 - CSVTGAPMNTEAFF TGCAGCGTCACCGGGGCGCCCATGAACACTGAAGCTTTCTTT
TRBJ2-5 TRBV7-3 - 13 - CASSLGPRETQYF TGTGCCAGCAGCTTGGGACCCCGAGAGACCCAGTACTTC
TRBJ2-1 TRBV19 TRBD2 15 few CASSTGLAGGGEQFF TGTGCCAGTAGTACGGGACTAGCGGGAGGTGGAGAGCAGTTCTTC
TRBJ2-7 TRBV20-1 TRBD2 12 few CSASGRSYEQYF TGCAGTGCTAGCGGGAGGTCCTACGAGCAGTACTTC
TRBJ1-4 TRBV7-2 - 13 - CASSLVGNEKLFF TGTGCCAGCAGCTTAGTTGGGAATGAAAAACTGTTTTTT
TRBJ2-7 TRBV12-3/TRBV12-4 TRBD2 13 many CASTGGSSYEQYF TGTGCCAGCACGGGGGGGAGCTCCTACGAGCAGTACTTC
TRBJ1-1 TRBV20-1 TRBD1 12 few CSATTGAAEAFF TGCAGTGCAACGACAGGGGCCGCTGAAGCTTTCTTT
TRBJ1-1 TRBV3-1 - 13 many CASSKQAPTEAFF TGTGCCAGCAGCAAACAGGCTCCCACTGAAGCTTTCTTT
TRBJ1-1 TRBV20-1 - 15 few CSARGKALFPTEAFF TGCAGTGCTAGAGGCAAGGCCCTCTTCCCCACTGAAGCTTTCTTT
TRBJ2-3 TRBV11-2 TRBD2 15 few CASSAIAGASDTQYF TGTGCCAGCAGCGCTATAGCGGGAGCCTCAGATACGCAGTATTTT
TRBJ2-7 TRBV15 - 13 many CATSRDGDYEQYF TGTGCCACCAGCAGAGATGGGGATTACGAGCAGTACTTC
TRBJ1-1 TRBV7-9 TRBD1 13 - CASRASGQGGAFF TGTGCCAGCAGGGCCAGCGGACAGGGTGGAGCTTTCTTT
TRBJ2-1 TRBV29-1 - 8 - CSVQGSIF TGCAGCGTTCAGGGGTCGATCTTC
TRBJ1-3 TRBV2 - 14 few CASRDPTAGNTIYF TGTGCCAGCCGCGATCCGACCGCTGGAAACACCATATATTTT
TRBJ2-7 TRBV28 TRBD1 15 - CASRLFRQGPYEQYF TGTGCCAGCCGTCTTTTTAGACAGGGACCCTACGAGCAGTACTTC
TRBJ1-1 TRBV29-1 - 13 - CSGDRGGGTEAFF TGCAGCGGCGATCGGGGGGGAGGCACTGAAGCTTTCTTT
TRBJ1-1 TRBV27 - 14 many CASSLVAGVTEAFF TGTGCCAGCAGTTTAGTGGCGGGGGTCACTGAAGCTTTCTTT
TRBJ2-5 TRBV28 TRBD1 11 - CAIFRGETQYF TGTGCCATCTTCAGGGGGGAGACCCAGTACTTC
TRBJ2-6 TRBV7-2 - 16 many CASSLRGSSGANVLTF TGTGCCAGCAGCTTAAGGGGGAGCTCTGGGGCCAACGTCCTGACTTTC
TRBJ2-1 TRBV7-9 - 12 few CASNKPGVEQFF TGTGCCAGCAATAAGCCGGGTGTTGAGCAGTTCTTC
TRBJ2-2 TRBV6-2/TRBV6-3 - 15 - CASSLRGLITGELFF TGTGCCAGCAGTTTACGGGGACTGATCACCGGGGAGCTGTTTTTT
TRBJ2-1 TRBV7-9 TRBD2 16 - CASSVIMPGGRNEQFF TGTGCCAGCAGCGTTATTATGCCGGGAGGGCGGAATGAGCAGTTCTTC
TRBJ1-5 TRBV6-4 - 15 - CASSELAGADQPQHF TGTGCCAGCAGTGAGCTCGCAGGGGCGGATCAGCCCCAGCATTTT
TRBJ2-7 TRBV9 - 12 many CASSVDDGEQYF TGTGCCAGCAGCGTAGACGATGGCGAGCAGTACTTC
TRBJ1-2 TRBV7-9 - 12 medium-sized CASSEGDYGYTF TGTGCCAGCAGCGAGGGGGACTATGGCTACACCTTC
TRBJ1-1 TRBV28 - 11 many CATISPGEAFF TGTGCCACAATCTCCCCGGGTGAAGCTTTCTTT
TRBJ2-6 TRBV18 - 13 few CASSFQSSHVLTF TGTGCCAGCTCCTTTCAGTCTTCTCACGTCCTGACTTTC
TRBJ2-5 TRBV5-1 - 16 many CASSLGTSSVKETQYF TGCGCCAGCAGCTTGGGAACCTCATCCGTTAAAGAGACCCAGTACTTC
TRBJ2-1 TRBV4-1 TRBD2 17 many CASSQEGAGFTYNEQFF TGCGCCAGCAGCCAAGAAGGAGCGGGATTCACCTACAATGAGCAGTTCTTC
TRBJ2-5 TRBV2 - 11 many CASMELETQYF TGTGCCAGCATGGAGTTAGAGACCCAGTACTTC
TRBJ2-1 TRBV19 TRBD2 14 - CASRNLAGPNEQFF TGTGCCAGTAGGAACCTAGCGGGGCCCAATGAGCAGTTCTTC
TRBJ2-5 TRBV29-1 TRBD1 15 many CSVQLEDRASKTQYF TGCAGCGTCCAATTGGAGGACAGGGCGTCGAAGACCCAGTACTTC
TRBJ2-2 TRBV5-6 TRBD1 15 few CASSLGRTGVGELFF TGTGCCAGCAGCTTGGGGCGGACAGGGGTCGGGGAGCTGTTTTTT
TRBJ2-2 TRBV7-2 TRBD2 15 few CASSLTSGRPGELFF TGTGCCAGCAGCTTAACGAGCGGGAGGCCCGGGGAGCTGTTTTTT
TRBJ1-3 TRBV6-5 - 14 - CASSYRGLGNTIYF TGTGCCAGCAGTTACCGGGGTCTAGGAAACACCATATATTTT
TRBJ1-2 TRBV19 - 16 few CASTPARARLKGDYTF TGTGCCAGTACCCCCGCGAGAGCCCGACTTAAGGGTGACTACACCTTC
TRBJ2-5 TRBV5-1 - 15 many CASSLGGTYQETQYF TGCGCCAGCAGCTTGGGAGGGACCTACCAAGAGACCCAGTACTTC
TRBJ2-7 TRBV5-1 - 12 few CASSSDLLWQYF TGCGCCAGCAGCTCGGACCTCCTATGGCAGTACTTC
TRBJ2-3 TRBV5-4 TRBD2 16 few CASSFGVSGRTDTQYF TGTGCCAGCAGCTTTGGGGTTAGCGGGAGGACAGATACGCAGTATTTT
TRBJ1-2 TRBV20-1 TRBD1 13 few CSARDTGDYGYTF TGCAGTGCTAGAGACACAGGGGACTATGGCTACACCTTC
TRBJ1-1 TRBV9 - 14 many CASSVAPGGTEAFF TGTGCCAGCAGCGTAGCGCCCGGGGGGACTGAAGCTTTCTTT
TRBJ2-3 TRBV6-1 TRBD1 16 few CASSQGRGQRTDTQYF TGTGCCAGCAGTCAAGGTCGGGGACAGAGGACAGATACGCAGTATTTT
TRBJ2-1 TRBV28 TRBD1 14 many CASSGDSTINEQFF TGTGCCAGCAGCGGGGACAGTACAATCAATGAGCAGTTCTTC
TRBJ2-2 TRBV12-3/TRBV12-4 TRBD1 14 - CASGIHRGTGELFF TGTGCCAGCGGAATCCACAGGGGCACCGGGGAGCTGTTTTTT
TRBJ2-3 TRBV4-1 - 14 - CASSQDSAIDTQYF TGCGCCAGCAGCCAAGACTCCGCTATAGATACGCAGTATTTT
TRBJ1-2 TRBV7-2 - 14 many CASSLEGGLDGYTF TGTGCCAGCAGCTTAGAGGGGGGGCTTGATGGCTACACCTTC